One sample yielded the 29 T cell receptor beta chains listed below, sequenced in a study of OX40 agonist ivuxolimab in advanced cancers. Using immunoSEQ multiplex PCR, the repertoire was profiled, and TCRdb retains in-frame clones only, with some absent. This sample has more than 9,000 clones; around three quarters occur once, and the top ten carry less than 25%. The sample in question was CD4+ or CD8+ T cells sorted from blood, obtained in a trial of the OX40 agonist ivuxolimab. The receptors stem from an adult with an advanced solid tumor such as melanoma, head and neck, liver or kidney cancer.

The CDR3 sequence: CASSVRGGNTGELFF. The CDR3 nucleotides are TGTGCCAGCAGCGTACGCGGAGGGAACACCGGGGAGCTGTTTTTT. J is TRBJ2-2 and V is TRBV9; possibly TRBD2 for D (5 bases). CDR3 length equals 15 residues. V was cut by 1 base and J by 1 base, with 8 bases left in between. Germline loops: CDR1 SGDLS, CDR2 YYNGEE.

The chain employs TRBV15 and TRBJ1-2; TRBD1 matches 10 bases. The V gene end was trimmed by 7 bases and the J gene end by 6 bases; junction bases not matched to a gene: 8. The CDR3 is 14 amino acids. Germline V gene lookup returns CDR1 LNHNV and CDR2 YYDKDF (reference sequence). The CDR3 protein is CATNRDRGANGYTF. The CDR3 DNA reads TGTGCCACCAACCGGGACAGGGGCGCTAATGGCTACACCTTC.

This clone was recorded once. V usage is TRBV29-1 and J usage is TRBJ2-1, with D perhaps TRBD2 (5 bases). Germline V gene lookup returns CDR1 SQVTM and CDR2 ANQGSEA. CDR3 length: 13 amino acids. Deletions cut 3 bases from V and 4 bases from J, with 10 bases between. The CDR3 sequence is CSVDEGVYNEQFF. CDR3 in DNA: TGCAGCGTTGACGAGGGAGTTTACAATGAGCAGTTCTTC.

The chain employs TRBV10-2 and TRBJ2-1, with TRBD1 matching 9 bases. Germline CDR1 and CDR2: WSHSY and SAAADI. This CDR3 comprises 23 residues. Trimming cost V 5 bases and J 4 bases; bases outside gene matches: 30. Here the CDR3 reads CASSRHRTGEIEGGSIPYNEQFF. The CDR3 bases are TGCGCCAGCAGTCGCCATAGGACAGGGGAAATCGAAGGTGGATCGATCCCATACAATGAGCAGTTCTTC.

This clone was picked up one time. The V and J genes are TRBV19 and TRBJ1-2; TRBD1 matches at 7 bases. V lost 4 bases, J lost 5 bases, and 10 bases stayed unmatched. Germline V gives CDR1 LNHDA, CDR2 SQIVND (reference sequence). This CDR3 contains 15 residues. DNA for the CDR3: TGTGCCAGTAGTAGGGGACAGCGTTTGGAATATGGCTACACCTTC. It yields the protein CASSRGQRLEYGYTF.

Within the sample, this clone is medium-sized (0.01 to 0.1%). The genes are TRBV13 and TRBJ2-7; 8 bases match TRBD1. V lost 3 bases to trimming and J lost 4 bases; unmatched junction nucleotides: 5. There are 14 residues in the CDR3. CDR1 is PRHDT and CDR2 is FYEKMQ in the germline V gene (reference sequence). CDR3 DNA sequence: TGTGCCAGCAGCTTTGGACAGGGCCAGTACGAGCAGTACTTC. Translation: CASSFGQGQYEQYF.

This clone is deemed medium-sized. This chain uses TRBV11-2 with TRBJ2-7; the D gene is possibly TRBD2 (5 bases). The CDR3 sequence is 18 residues long. Trimming stripped 4 bases from V and 0 bases from J, with 22 bases between. CDR1 is SGHAT, CDR2 FQNNGV, per germline. The CDR3 DNA sequence: TGTGCCAGCAGCTCCTTCCTGCCAGGCAAGCGGATCTCCTACGAGCAGTACTTC. Its translation: CASSSFLPGKRISYEQYF.

The V and J genes are TRBV7-6 and TRBJ1-2, with 10 bases identical to TRBD1. The CDR3 has 15 residues. Trimming removed 5 bases from V and 5 bases from J; junction bases left unmatched: 8. CDR1 is SGHVS, CDR2 FNYEAQ, per germline. The CDR3 is CASSDRTGGIYGYTF. The CDR3 coding sequence is TGTGCCAGCAGCGATCGGACAGGGGGTATTTATGGCTACACCTTC.

In this sample, this clone turned up a few times. V and J are TRBV27 and TRBJ2-7; 9 bases align to TRBD2. Germline V CDR1 and CDR2: MNHEY, SMNVEV (reference sequence). This CDR3 region has 13 residues. Losses at the gene ends were 8 bases for V and 4 bases for J; bases not matched to a gene: 6. DNA for the CDR3: TGTGCCAGCGGACTTAGCGGGAGATACGAGCAGTACTTC. It encodes CASGLSGRYEQYF.

J is TRBJ2-6 and V is TRBV13; D is ambiguous. V lost 6 bases and J lost 5, with 20 bases in between. CDR3 length equals 17 residues. Germline V gives CDR1 PRHDT, CDR2 FYEKMQ (reference sequence). The CDR3 region has the DNA TGTGCCAGCAGACGCATCGGAGTACAAAGTCGGGCCAACGTCCTGACTTTC. It specifies CASRRIGVQSRANVLTF.

The gene calls are TRBV5-1 and TRBJ1-1, with D hard to call. Germline CDR1 SGHRS, CDR2 YFSETQ. There are 12 residues in the CDR3. Trimming left V 4 bases short and J 1 base short, with 5 bases between. CDR3 nucleotide sequence: TGCGCCAGCAGCCAAGGGAACACTGAAGCTTTCTTT. Its protein is CASSQGNTEAFF.

This rearrangement joins TRBV28 to TRBJ2-7, with D unclear. This CDR3 has 13 amino acids. Germline V gives CDR1 MDHEN, CDR2 SYDVKM. The V gene lost 3 bases and the J gene lost 3 bases, with 9 bases spanning the gap. The CDR3, as DNA: TGTGCCAGCAGTTTGGTCTCAGACTACGAGCAGTACTTC. Translation: CASSLVSDYEQYF.

This clone was seen a few times. The chain joins TRBV27 to TRBJ2-5, with TRBD2 matching 9 bases. The CDR3 sequence is 17 residues long. Germline CDR1 MNHEY, CDR2 SMNVEV (reference sequence). V was clipped by 0 bases and J by 3 bases; unmatched bases: 8. CDR3 bases: TGTGCCAGCAGTTTATCCGCCTTTAGCGGGAGCAAAGAGACCCAGTACTTC. This translates into CASSLSAFSGSKETQYF.

In its sample, this clone ranks as medium-sized (0.01 to 0.1%). The J gene is TRBJ1-2, the V gene TRBV7-9; D perhaps matches TRBD1 (6 bases). Trimming pared 1 base from V and 8 bases from J, leaving 17 bases between. CDR3 size: 15 residues. In germline, CDR1 is SEHNR, CDR2 FQNEAQ (reference sequence). This CDR3 reads CASSLGGTSGRGYTF. CDR3 DNA: TGTGCCAGCAGCTTAGGGGGGACATCCGGCCGGGGCTACACCTTC.

The chain uses TRBV19 and TRBJ1-4; D is uncertain. With 5 bases removed from V and 8 bases from J, the gap between germline ends came to 15 bases. The CDR3 sequence is 14 residues long. CDR1 and CDR2 from the germline V gene are LNHDA and SQIVND (reference sequence). CDR3 amino acids: CASSEPREIEKLFF. The DNA for the CDR3 is TGTGCCAGTAGTGAACCCCGAGAAATCGAAAAACTGTTTTTT.

The chain uses TRBV27 and TRBJ1-5; 8 nucleotides line up with TRBD1. The CDR3 consists of 14 residues. With V trimmed by 6 bases and J by 10 bases, 11 bases remained unmatched. Per the germline V gene, CDR1 is MNHEY and CDR2 is SMNVEV (reference sequence). CDR3 in DNA: TGTGCCAGCAGAGAAGCAGGGGGCGATTTACCCCAGCATTTT. It specifies CASREAGGDLPQHF.

V is TRBV19 and J is TRBJ1-5; D unresolved. The CDR3 covers 15 residues. Trimming left V 8 bases short and J 0 bases short, with 14 bases between. Per germline, CDR1 LNHDA and CDR2 SQIVND (reference sequence). The CDR3 DNA reads as TGTGCCAGTCGACCGAGAGAAGATAGCAATCAGCCCCAGCATTTT. Translation: CASRPREDSNQPQHF.

The chain employs TRBV6-1 and TRBJ2-7, with D perhaps matching TRBD2 (5 bases). Trimming removed 1 base from V and 3 bases from J, with 16 bases in between. Looked up from germline, CDR1 is MNHNS and CDR2 is SASEGT. The CDR3 loop spans 16 amino acids. The CDR3 nucleotides are TGTGCCAGCAGTGAAGGGGCGGGTCCACACTACTACGAGCAGTACTTC. Translated: CASSEGAGPHYYEQYF.

The chain links TRBV28 to TRBJ2-7; D gene ambiguous. Germline CDR1 MDHEN, CDR2 SYDVKM. V dropped 4 bases and J dropped 0 bases, with 4 bases sitting between them. This CDR3 is built from 12 residues. CDR3 nucleotides: TGTGCCAGCAGTTACAGCTCCTACGAGCAGTACTTC. Amino acids: CASSYSSYEQYF.

The chain couples TRBV9 to TRBJ2-4; 9 nucleotides match TRBD2. Trimming cost V 0 bases and J 7 bases; bases outside gene matches: 11. Germline V lookup: CDR1 SGDLS, CDR2 YYNGEE. The CDR3 has 17 residues. This CDR3 reads CASSVDSGSAFRNIQYF. The CDR3 DNA is TGTGCCAGCAGCGTAGATAGCGGGAGCGCGTTTAGGAACATTCAGTACTTC.

This clone was seen a handful of times. The chain has TRBV9 and TRBJ2-3; 7 nucleotides line up with TRBD1. The germline V gene encodes CDR1 SGDLS and CDR2 YYNGEE. CDR3 length: 15 amino acids. V shed 5 bases and J 2 bases; nucleotides not matched to a gene: 8. DNA for the CDR3: TGTGCCAGCAGTGAACAGGGGACCCACACAGATACGCAGTATTTT. Protein product: CASSEQGTHTDTQYF.

The chain links TRBV28 to TRBJ1-2; 8 bases map to TRBD1. Unmatched junction bases numbered 5, after V lost 6 bases and J lost 5 bases. The CDR3 is 13 residues long. Germline CDR1 is MDHEN and CDR2 is SYDVKM. The CDR3 region has the DNA TGTGCCAGCAGACGGACAGGGATTTATGGCTACACCTTC. Encoded protein: CASRRTGIYGYTF.

The chain uses TRBV30 and TRBJ2-7, with D possibly TRBD2 on 5 matching bases. The length of the CDR3 is 14 residues. V lost 2 bases and J 2 bases, leaving 13 bases between the germline ends. Germline V gene sequence: CDR1 GTSNPN, CDR2 SVGIG (reference sequence). The CDR3: CAWSWTRLTYEQYF. In DNA form, the CDR3 reads TGTGCCTGGAGTTGGACCAGACTAACCTACGAGCAGTACTTC.

This chain connects TRBV27 to TRBJ2-1; D may be TRBD1 (5 bases). Trimming took off 0 bases at V and 3 bases at J, with 15 bases between the two ends. The germline V gene encodes CDR1 MNHEY and CDR2 SMNVEV (reference sequence). The CDR3 has 17 residues. This chain's CDR3 is CASSLSFQGSIYNEQFF. The CDR3 DNA follows: TGTGCCAGCAGTTTATCGTTTCAGGGAAGCATCTACAATGAGCAGTTCTTC.

J is TRBJ2-1 and V is TRBV27; possibly TRBD2 for D (6 bases). There are 14 residues in the CDR3. V was cut by 1 base and J by 8 bases, with 12 bases left in between. Per the germline V gene, CDR1 is MNHEY and CDR2 is SMNVEV (reference sequence). The CDR3: CASSLFLTGDEQFF. DNA of the CDR3: TGTGCCAGCAGTTTATTTCTGACGGGGGATGAGCAGTTCTTC.

By its share, this clone is medium-sized. The V gene is TRBV5-1, the J gene TRBJ2-7; D is unresolved. Germline V gene sequence: CDR1 SGHRS, CDR2 YFSETQ. With 1 base removed from V and 6 bases from J, the gap between germline ends came to 11 bases. The CDR3 sequence is 13 residues long. CDR3 region: CASSLTSKAEQYF. DNA for the CDR3: TGCGCCAGCAGCTTGACTTCTAAGGCCGAGCAGTACTTC.

V usage is TRBV30 and J usage is TRBJ2-1, with 8 bases aligning to TRBD2. After removal of 1 base from V and 1 base from J, the junction contained 6 bases not matched to a gene. CDR1 and CDR2 from the germline V gene are GTSNPN and SVGIG (reference sequence). The CDR3 has 16 residues. The CDR3 coding sequence is TGTGCCTGGAGTGGAGCGGGAGTGGGATCCTACAATGAGCAGTTCTTC. It specifies CAWSGAGVGSYNEQFF.

The V gene is TRBV2, the J gene TRBJ2-7; D unclear. Trimming shortened V by 9 bases and J by 3 bases, and 15 bases separated the two germline ends. The CDR3 has 13 residues. In germline, CDR1 is SNHLY, CDR2 FYNNEI. The chain's CDR3 is CASQILDLYEQYF. The CDR3 nucleotides are TGTGCCAGTCAAATCCTGGACCTCTACGAGCAGTACTTC. Filled out from reference TRBV2 and TRBJ2-7, the complete variable domain reads EPEVTQTPSHQVTQMGQEVILRCVPISNHLYFYWYRQILGQKVEFLVSFYNNEISEKSEIFDDQFSVERPDGSNFTLKIRSTKLEDSAMYFCASQILDLYEQYFGPGTRLTVT.

The chain combines TRBV9 with TRBJ2-1; 13 bases match TRBD2. Per germline, CDR1 SGDLS and CDR2 YYNGEE. The CDR3 is 15 amino acids. The V gene end was trimmed by 4 bases and the J gene end by 5 bases; junction bases not matched to a gene: 3. For the CDR3, the DNA is TGTGCCAGCAGCTCCGGGACTAGCGGGGACAATGAGCAGTTCTTC. Residues: CASSSGTSGDNEQFF.